The 9 T cell receptor beta chains below all came from one sample that was sequenced in a study of blood T cell repertoires in COVID-19. Sequencing was performed with immunoSEQ multiplex PCR; in TCRdb, only in-frame clones are kept and a portion is missing. Of approximately 100,000 clones listed, 80% to 90% are singletons. What was sequenced was peripheral blood. These receptors originate from a woman aged 60-75 years with acute or convalescent COVID-19.

This clone has only a few counts. V usage is TRBV3-1 (or the pseudogene TRBV3-2) and J usage is TRBJ1-1; D remains unclear. The CDR3 runs 14 residues. V lost 6 bases, J lost 0 bases, and 11 bases lay in between. Germline CDR1 is LGHDT and CDR2 is YNNKEL (reference sequence). CDR3: CASSEALLNTEAFF. In DNA form, the CDR3 reads TGTGCCAGCAGTGAGGCCTTATTGAACACTGAAGCTTTCTTT.

This chain joins TRBV2 and TRBJ2-7, with D maybe TRBD2 (5 bases). V lost 8 bases to trimming and J lost 2 bases, with 10 bases between them. Germline loops: CDR1 SNHLY, CDR2 FYNNEI. The CDR3 loop spans 12 amino acids. Written as DNA, the CDR3 is TGTGCCAGCTCTTGGCGGGCCTACGAGCAGTACGTC. Protein product: CASSWRAYEQYV.

The chain is built from TRBV2 and TRBJ1-1; D is unclear. With 3 bases removed from V and 11 bases from J, the gap between germline ends came to 10 bases. There are 11 residues in the CDR3. CDR1 and CDR2 (germline): SNHLY, FYNNEI. Written as DNA, the CDR3 is TGTGCCAGCAGTGAGGGCTCTCGGGCTTTCTTT. Translating gives CASSEGSRAFF.

The rearrangement joins TRBV9 to TRBJ2-3; tentatively, D is TRBD2 (6 bases). The CDR3 is 13 amino acids. Between the trimmed V and J ends, which lost 4 bases and 7 bases, there was a span of 13 bases. Germline V lookup: CDR1 SGDLS, CDR2 YYNGEE. The CDR3 here is CASSPQLANTQYF. DNA of the CDR3: TGTGCCAGCAGCCCCCAACTAGCAAATACGCAGTATTTT. Full variable domain (remainder filled in from reference TRBV9 and TRBJ2-3): DSGVTQTPKHLITATGQRVTLRCSPRSGDLSVYWYQQSLDQGLQFLIQYYNGEERAKGNILERFSAQQFPDLHSELNLSSLELGDSALYFCASSPQLANTQYFGPGTRLTVL.

This rearrangement joins TRBV9 to TRBJ2-2, with D possibly TRBD1 on 6 matching bases. The CDR3 sequence is 14 residues long. V lost 3 bases and J lost 2, with 8 bases in between. The V gene's germline CDR1 is SGDLS and CDR2 YYNGEE. The CDR3: CASSGGRNTGELFF. In DNA, the CDR3 is TGTGCCAGCAGCGGGGGGCGAAACACCGGGGAGCTGTTTTTT. Full variable domain (missing parts from reference TRBV9 and TRBJ2-2): DSGVTQTPKHLITATGQRVTLRCSPRSGDLSVYWYQQSLDQGLQFLIQYYNGEERAKGNILERFSAQQFPDLHSELNLSSLELGDSALYFCASSGGRNTGELFFGEGSRLTVL.

This clone was seen once. The chain has TRBV28 and TRBJ1-2; 10 positions agree with TRBD1. The CDR3 has 16 amino acids. V lost 10 bases, J lost 7 bases, and 18 bases stayed unmatched. The V gene's germline CDR1 is MDHEN and CDR2 SYDVKM. The CDR3 loop is CAIPRGDRGAEAGYTF. CDR3 in DNA: TGTGCCATTCCCCGAGGGGACAGGGGTGCGGAGGCTGGCTACACCTTC.

This clone showed up just a few times. This chain links TRBV30 with TRBJ1-1; no reliable D call. Germline CDR1 GTSNPN, CDR2 SVGIG (reference sequence). CDR3 size: 14 residues. V lost 2 bases and J 1 base, leaving 11 bases between the germline ends. CDR3 in DNA: TGTGCCTGGAGTCGAGGACTTACGAACACTGAAGCTTTCTTT. This gives the protein CAWSRGLTNTEAFF.

Concerning this clone: Relative to the germline gene, one junction end is altered; a read error may explain this. The chain carries TRBV7-7 and TRBJ1-6; 9 bases are a match to TRBD1. This CDR3 region has 18 residues. CDR1 is SSHAT, CDR2 FNYEAQ, per germline (reference sequence). The CDR3 DNA reads TGTGCTAGCAGCTTAGGTTCCCGGGACAGGGTAGTTAATTCACCCCTCCACTTT. Its translation: CASSLGSRDRVVNSPLHF.

DNA of the CDR3: TGCGCCAGCAGCGCATCCGGGACAGGTTACAATGAGCAGTTCTTC. Protein sequence: CASSASGTGYNEQFF. The chain combines TRBV5-1 with TRBJ2-1, with 8 bases lining up with TRBD1. CDR1 and CDR2 from the germline V gene are SGHRS and YFSETQ. V shed 4 bases and J 4 bases; nucleotides not matched to a gene: 7. The CDR3 is made up of 15 amino acids.